This T cell receptor beta chain comes out of a study of blood T cells in healthy people across ages. Every sample had a minimum of 6.5 million PBMCs isolated. A J-beta primer mix and a sample-barcoded 5' primer were used in a second PCR of about 6 to 12 cycles. One entry per CDR3 protein results from TCRdb running MiXCR on the 5' RACE reads. The sample has fewer than 800,000 distinct CDR3 sequences, 20% to 30% seen once. This CDR3 is 18 amino acids long. Germline CDR1 is SEHNR and CDR2 is FQNEAQ (reference sequence). The junction had 8 bases not matched to a gene; V was cut back by 1 base and J by 0 bases. The same sample was also used in a study of T cells of mothers and their children.

This sequence was found in a boy younger than 18 in good health. The source material was blood. The rearrangement joins TRBV7-9 to TRBJ1-1; 10 nucleotides match TRBD1. The CDR3 DNA reads TGTGCCAGCAGCTTAGGATTGGGACAGGGGAGGATGAACACTGAAGCTTTCTTT. As protein: CASSLGLGQGRMNTEAFF.